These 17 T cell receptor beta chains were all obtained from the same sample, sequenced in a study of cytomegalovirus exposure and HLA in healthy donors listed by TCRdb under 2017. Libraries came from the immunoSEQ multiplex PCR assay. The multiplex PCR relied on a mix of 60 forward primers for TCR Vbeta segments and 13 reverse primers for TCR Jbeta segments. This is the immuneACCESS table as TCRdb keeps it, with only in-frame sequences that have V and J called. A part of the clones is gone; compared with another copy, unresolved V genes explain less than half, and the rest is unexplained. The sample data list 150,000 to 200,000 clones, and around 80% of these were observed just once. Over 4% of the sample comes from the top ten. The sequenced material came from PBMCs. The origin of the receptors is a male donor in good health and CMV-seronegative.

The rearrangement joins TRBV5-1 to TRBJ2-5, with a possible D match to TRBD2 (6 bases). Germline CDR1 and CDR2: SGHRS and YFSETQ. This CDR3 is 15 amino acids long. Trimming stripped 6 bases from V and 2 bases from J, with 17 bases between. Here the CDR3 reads CASNPGSGYQETQYF. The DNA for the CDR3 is TGCGCCAGCAACCCGGGTAGCGGATATCAAGAGACCCAGTACTTC.

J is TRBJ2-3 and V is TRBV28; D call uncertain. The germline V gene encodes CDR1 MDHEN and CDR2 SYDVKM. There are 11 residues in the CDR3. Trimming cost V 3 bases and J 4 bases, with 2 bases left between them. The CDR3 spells CASSFADTQYF. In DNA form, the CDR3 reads TGTGCCAGCAGTTTCGCAGATACGCAGTATTTT. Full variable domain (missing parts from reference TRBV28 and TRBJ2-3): DVKVTQSSRYLVKRTGEKVFLECVQDMDHENMFWYRQDPGLGLRLIYFSYDVKMKEKGDIPEGYSVSREKKERFSLILESASTNQTSMYLCASSFADTQYFGPGTRLTVL.

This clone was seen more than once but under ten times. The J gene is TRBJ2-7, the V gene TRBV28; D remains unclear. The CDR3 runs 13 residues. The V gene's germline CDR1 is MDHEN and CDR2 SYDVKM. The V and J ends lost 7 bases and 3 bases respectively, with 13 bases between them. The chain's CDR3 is CASNKESDYEQYF. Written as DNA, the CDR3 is TGTGCCAGCAATAAGGAGTCGGACTACGAGCAGTACTTC.

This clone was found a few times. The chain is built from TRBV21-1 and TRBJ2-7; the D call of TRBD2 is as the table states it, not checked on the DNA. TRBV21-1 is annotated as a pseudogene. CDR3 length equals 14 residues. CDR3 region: CASSTIVVLYEQYF. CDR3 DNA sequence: TGTGCCAGCAGCACGATAGTGGTTTTGTACGAGCAGTACTTC.

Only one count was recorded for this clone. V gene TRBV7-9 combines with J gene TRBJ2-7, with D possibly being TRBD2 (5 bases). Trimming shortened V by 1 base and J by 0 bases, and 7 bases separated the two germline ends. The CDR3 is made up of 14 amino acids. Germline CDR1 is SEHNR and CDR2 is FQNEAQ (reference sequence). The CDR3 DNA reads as TGTGCCAGCAGCTTAGTTGGGAGCTCCTACGAGCAGTACTTC. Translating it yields CASSLVGSSYEQYF.

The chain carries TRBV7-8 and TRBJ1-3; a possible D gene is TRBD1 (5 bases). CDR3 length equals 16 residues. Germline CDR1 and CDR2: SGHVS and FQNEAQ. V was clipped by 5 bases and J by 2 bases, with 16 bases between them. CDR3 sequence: CASSKKVFRAGNTIYF. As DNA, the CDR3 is TGTGCCAGCAGCAAGAAGGTATTCAGGGCTGGAAACACCATATATTTT.

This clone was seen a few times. DNA of the CDR3: TGTGCCAGCAGCTTAGGTGCAGGGCACTATGGCTACACCTTC. This codes for CASSLGAGHYGYTF. The chain has TRBV7-9 and TRBJ1-2, with D tentatively TRBD1 (5 bases). CDR1 is SEHNR and CDR2 is FQNEAQ in the germline V gene (reference sequence). The ends were cut back, 1 base at V and 3 bases at J, with 9 bases in the middle. The CDR3 runs to 14 residues. The variable domain in full, completed from reference TRBV7-9 and TRBJ1-2, reads DTGVSQNPRHKITKRGQNVTFRCDPISEHNRLYWYRQTLGQGPEFLTYFQNEAQLEKSRLLSDRFSAERPKGSFSTLEIQRTEQGDSAMYLCASSLGAGHYGYTFGSGTRLTVV.

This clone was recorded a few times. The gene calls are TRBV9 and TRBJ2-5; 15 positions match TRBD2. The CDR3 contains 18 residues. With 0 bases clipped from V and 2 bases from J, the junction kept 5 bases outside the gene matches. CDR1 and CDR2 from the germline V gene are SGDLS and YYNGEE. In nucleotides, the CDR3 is TGTGCCAGCAGCGTAGGGGGACTAGCGGGAGGAGGACAAGAGACCCAGTACTTC. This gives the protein CASSVGGLAGGGQETQYF.

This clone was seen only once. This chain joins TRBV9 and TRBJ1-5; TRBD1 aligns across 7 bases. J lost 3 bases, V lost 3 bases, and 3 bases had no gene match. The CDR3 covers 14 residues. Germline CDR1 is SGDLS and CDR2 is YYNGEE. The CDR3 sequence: CASSGRGANQPQHF. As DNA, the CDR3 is TGTGCCAGCAGCGGCAGGGGGGCCAATCAGCCCCAGCATTTT. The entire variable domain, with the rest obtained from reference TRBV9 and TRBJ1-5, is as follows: DSGVTQTPKHLITATGQRVTLRCSPRSGDLSVYWYQQSLDQGLQFLIQYYNGEERAKGNILERFSAQQFPDLHSELNLSSLELGDSALYFCASSGRGANQPQHFGDGTRLSIL.

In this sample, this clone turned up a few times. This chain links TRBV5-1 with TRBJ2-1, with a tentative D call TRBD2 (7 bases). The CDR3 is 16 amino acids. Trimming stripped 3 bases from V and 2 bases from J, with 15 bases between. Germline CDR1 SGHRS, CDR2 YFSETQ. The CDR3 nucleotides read TGCGCCAGCAGCTGGGAAGGGGGGGGCCCCTACAATGAGCAGTTCTTC. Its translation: CASSWEGGGPYNEQFF. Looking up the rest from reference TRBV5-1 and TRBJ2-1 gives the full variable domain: KAGVTQTPRYLIKTRGQQVTLSCSPISGHRSVSWYQQTPGQGLQFLFEYFSETQRNKGNFPGRFSGRQFSNSRSEMNVSTLELGDSALYLCASSWEGGGPYNEQFFGPGTRLTVL.

CDR3 amino acids: CASSELPSPLHF. The CDR3 DNA reads TGTGCCAGCAGTGAACTACCCTCACCCCTCCACTTT. The V gene is TRBV6-1, the J gene TRBJ1-6; D is undetermined. Germline loops: CDR1 MNHNS, CDR2 SASEGT. Trimming cost V 2 bases and J 10 bases, with 6 bases left between them. The CDR3 loop spans 12 amino acids.

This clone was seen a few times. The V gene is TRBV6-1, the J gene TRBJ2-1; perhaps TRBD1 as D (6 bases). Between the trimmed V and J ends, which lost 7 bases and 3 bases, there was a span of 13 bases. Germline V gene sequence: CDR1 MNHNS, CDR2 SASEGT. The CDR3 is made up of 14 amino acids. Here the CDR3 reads CASKRTAIYNEQFF. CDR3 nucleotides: TGTGCCAGCAAAAGGACAGCGATCTACAATGAGCAGTTCTTC.

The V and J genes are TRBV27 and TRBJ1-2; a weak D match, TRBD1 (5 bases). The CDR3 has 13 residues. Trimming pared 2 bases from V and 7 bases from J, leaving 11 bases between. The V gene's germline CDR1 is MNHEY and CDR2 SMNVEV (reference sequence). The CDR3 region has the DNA TGTGCCAGCAGTTTAAGTGCAGGGTTTGGCTACACCTTC. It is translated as CASSLSAGFGYTF.

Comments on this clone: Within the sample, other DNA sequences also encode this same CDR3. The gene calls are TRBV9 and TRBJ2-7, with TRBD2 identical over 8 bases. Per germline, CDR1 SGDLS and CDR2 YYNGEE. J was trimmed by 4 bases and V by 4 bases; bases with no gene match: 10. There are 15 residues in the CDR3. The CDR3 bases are TGTGCCAGCAGCCCGGGCAGCGGGAGTCTGTACGAGCAGTACTTC. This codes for CASSPGSGSLYEQYF.

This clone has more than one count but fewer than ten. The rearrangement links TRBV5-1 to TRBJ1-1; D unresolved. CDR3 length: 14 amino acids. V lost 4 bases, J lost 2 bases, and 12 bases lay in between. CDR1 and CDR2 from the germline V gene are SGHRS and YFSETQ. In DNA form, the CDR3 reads TGCGCCAGCAGCCCGAACGCGTTAAACACTGAAGCTTTCTTT. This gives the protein CASSPNALNTEAFF.

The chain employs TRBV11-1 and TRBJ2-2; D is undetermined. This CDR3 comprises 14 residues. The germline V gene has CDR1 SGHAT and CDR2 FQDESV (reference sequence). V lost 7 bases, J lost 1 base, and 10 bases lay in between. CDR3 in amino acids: CASTYLRNTGELFF. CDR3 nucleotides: TGTGCCAGCACCTACCTGAGGAACACCGGGGAGCTGTTTTTT.

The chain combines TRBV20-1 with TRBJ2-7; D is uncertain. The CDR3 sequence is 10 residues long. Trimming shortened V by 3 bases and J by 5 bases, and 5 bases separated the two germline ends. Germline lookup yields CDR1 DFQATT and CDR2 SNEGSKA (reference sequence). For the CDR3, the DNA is TGCAGTGCTAGTAGAGACGAGCAGTACTTC. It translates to CSASRDEQYF.